The present TCR beta chain was sequenced within a study of blood T cell repertoires in COVID-19. The CDR3 has 15 amino acids. Per the germline V gene, CDR1 is ENHRY and CDR2 is SYGVKD. Trimming left V 5 bases short and J 4 bases short, with 12 bases between. TCRdb's copy holds only in-frame clones and misses some; the assay was immunoSEQ multiplex PCR. Among 200,000 to 250,000 clones listed, just under 90% were seen once. Sequencing used PBMCs or T cells enriched from blood (not recorded which). This receptor was identified in a man aged 25-45 years who had recovered from COVID-19. The chain joins TRBV10-3 to TRBJ2-6, with D possibly being TRBD1 (5 bases). The CDR3 DNA is TGTGCCATCAGTCATTCAGGGTCCGGGGCCAACGTCCTGACTTTC. This translates into CAISHSGSGANVLTF.